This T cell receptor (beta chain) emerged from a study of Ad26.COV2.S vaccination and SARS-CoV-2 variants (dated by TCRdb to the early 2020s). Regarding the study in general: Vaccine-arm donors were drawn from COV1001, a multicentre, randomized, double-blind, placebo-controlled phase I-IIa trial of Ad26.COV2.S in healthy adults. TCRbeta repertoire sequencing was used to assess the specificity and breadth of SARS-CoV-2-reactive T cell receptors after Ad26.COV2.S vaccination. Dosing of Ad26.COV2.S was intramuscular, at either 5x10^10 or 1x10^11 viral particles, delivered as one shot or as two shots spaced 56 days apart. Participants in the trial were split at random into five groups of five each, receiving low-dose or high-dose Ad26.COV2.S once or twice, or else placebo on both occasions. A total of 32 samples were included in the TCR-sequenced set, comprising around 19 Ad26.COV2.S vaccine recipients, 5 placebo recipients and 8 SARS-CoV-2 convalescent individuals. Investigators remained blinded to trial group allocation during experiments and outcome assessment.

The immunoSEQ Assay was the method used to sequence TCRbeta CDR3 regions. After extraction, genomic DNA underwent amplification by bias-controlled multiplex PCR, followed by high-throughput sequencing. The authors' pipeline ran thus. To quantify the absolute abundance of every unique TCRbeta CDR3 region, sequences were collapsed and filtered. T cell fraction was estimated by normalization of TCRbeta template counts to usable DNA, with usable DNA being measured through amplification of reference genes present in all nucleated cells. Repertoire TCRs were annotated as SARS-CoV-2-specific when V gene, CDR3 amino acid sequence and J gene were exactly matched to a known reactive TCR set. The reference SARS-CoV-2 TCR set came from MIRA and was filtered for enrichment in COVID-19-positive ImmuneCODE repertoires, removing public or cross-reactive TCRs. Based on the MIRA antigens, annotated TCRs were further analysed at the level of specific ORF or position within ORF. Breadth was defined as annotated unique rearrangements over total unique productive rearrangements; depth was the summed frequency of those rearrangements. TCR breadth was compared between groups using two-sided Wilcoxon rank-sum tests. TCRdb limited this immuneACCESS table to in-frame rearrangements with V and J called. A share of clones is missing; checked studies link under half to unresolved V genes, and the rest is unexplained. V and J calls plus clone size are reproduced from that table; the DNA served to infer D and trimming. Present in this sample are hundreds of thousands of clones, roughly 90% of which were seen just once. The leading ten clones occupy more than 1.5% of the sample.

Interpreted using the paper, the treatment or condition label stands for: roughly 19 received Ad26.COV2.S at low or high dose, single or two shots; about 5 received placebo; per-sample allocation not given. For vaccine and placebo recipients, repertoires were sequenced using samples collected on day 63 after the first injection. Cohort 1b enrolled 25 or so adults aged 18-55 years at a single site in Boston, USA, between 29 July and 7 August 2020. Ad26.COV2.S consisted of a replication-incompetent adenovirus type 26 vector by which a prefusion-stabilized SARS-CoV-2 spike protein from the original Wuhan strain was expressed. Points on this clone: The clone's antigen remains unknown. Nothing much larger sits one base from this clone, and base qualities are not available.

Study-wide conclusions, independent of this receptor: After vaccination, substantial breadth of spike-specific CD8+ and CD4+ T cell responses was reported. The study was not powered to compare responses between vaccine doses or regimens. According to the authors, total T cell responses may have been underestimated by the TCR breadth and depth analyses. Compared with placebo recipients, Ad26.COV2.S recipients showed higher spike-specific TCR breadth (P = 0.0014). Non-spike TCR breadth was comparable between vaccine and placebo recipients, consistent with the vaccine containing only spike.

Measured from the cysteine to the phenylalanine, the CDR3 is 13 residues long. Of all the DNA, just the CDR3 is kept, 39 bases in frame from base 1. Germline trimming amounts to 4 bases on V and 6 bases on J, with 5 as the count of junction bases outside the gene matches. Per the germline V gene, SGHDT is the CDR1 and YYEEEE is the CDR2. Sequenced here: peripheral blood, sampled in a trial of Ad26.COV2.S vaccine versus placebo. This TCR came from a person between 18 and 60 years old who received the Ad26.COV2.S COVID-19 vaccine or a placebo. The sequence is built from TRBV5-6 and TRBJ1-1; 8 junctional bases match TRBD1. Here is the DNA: TGTGCCAGCAGCCGACAGGGGCTCGCTGAAGCTTTCTTT. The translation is CASSRQGLAEAFF.